This T cell receptor (beta chain) comes out of a study of T cells in Graves' hyperthyroidism and ophthalmopathy. This clonotype was detected many times. Its antigen is not known. General study findings and limits: For ophthalmopathy, model prediction preceded onset by a median roughly 5.9 months. Separating ophthalmopathy from stable hyperthyroidism was achieved by a 13 V-J model.

Germline CDR1 GTSNPN, CDR2 SVGIG (reference sequence). The CDR3 extends over 13 amino acids. V lost 1 base and J 5 bases, leaving 12 bases between the germline ends. Each diagnosis was grounded in clinical symptoms, serum thyroxine and TRAb, thyroid ultrasound, and orbital computed tomography. The source material, RNA transcripts, was used to amplify TCR beta CDR3 regions. HTBI primers drove first-round RT-PCR of the TCR CDR3. TCRdb ran MiXCR on the multiplex PCR reads and lists one entry per CDR3 protein. The sample holds some 740,000 distinct CDR3 sequences, around 15% seen once. The TCR comes from a woman aged 18-29 years with Graves' hyperthyroidism. The chain links TRBV30 to TRBJ2-7; D remains unclear. Specimen: blood. Here the CDR3 DNA reads TGTGCCTGGAGTGAACAGTTATACGACGAGCAGTACTTC. Translated, it gives CAWSEQLYDEQYF.